Presented here are 21 T cell receptor beta chains from one specimen sequenced in a study of radiotherapy plus CTLA-4 blockade in lung cancer. Here immunoSEQ multiplex PCR was the method, and the copy in TCRdb shows in-frame clones only, minus some. The sample yields about 48,000 clones, 82% seen once. This sample comprised peripheral blood, obtained from a patient treated with radiotherapy plus ipilimumab. The receptors shown here come from a human donor with non-small cell lung cancer who had stable disease on radiotherapy plus ipilimumab.

This chain links TRBV6-6 with TRBJ2-7; TRBD2 matches at 10 bases. CDR1 MNHNY and CDR2 SVGAGI come from the germline V gene (reference sequence). This CDR3 spans 15 amino acids. V was pared by 5 bases and J by 3 bases, with 7 bases of the junction left unmatched. DNA of the CDR3: TGTGCCAGCAGTGGGCTAGCGGGAGAAGGCTACGAGCAGTACTTC. Protein: CASSGLAGEGYEQYF.

This chain uses TRBV27 with TRBJ2-3, with 14 bases lining up with TRBD2. The CDR3 has 17 residues. CDR1 and CDR2 from the germline V gene are MNHEY and SMNVEV (reference sequence). After removal of 5 bases from V and 3 bases from J, the junction contained 7 bases not matched to a gene. The CDR3, as DNA: TGTGCCAGCAGTCACTCCGGGACTAGCGGGAGTACAGATACGCAGTATTTT. It codes for CASSHSGTSGSTDTQYF.

The chain uses TRBV28 and TRBJ2-5; the match to TRBD2 covers 7 bases. The CDR3 contains 16 residues. The germline CDR1 and CDR2 sequences are MDHEN and SYDVKM. V lost 6 bases to trimming and J lost 2 bases; unmatched junction nucleotides: 12. The CDR3 region has the DNA TGTGCCAGCAGCCCCATAAGCGGGATGTTACAAGAGACCCAGTACTTC. Its translation is CASSPISGMLQETQYF.

The rearrangement links TRBV27 to TRBJ2-5; TRBD1 matches 8 bases. The CDR3 runs to 13 residues. Germline CDR1 and CDR2: MNHEY and SMNVEV (reference sequence). With V trimmed by 5 bases and J by 9 bases, 8 bases remained unmatched. The CDR3 reads CASSTRTGMAQYF. Written as DNA, the CDR3 is TGTGCCAGCAGTACCCGGACAGGGATGGCCCAGTACTTC.

This chain links TRBV5-6 with TRBJ2-7; tentatively, D is TRBD2 (7 bases). V shed 5 bases and J shed 2 bases, with 17 bases lying between them. The CDR3 runs 15 residues. Germline V gene lookup returns CDR1 SGHDT and CDR2 YYEEEE. The CDR3 region is CASRGAGADPYEQYF. CDR3 sequence (DNA): TGTGCCAGCAGGGGTGCGGGGGCGGATCCCTACGAGCAGTACTTC.

This chain links TRBV19 with TRBJ2-7; tentative D call: TRBD2 (6 bases). Germline values: CDR1 LNHDA, CDR2 SQIVND (reference sequence). CDR3 length: 14 residues. Trimming took 4 bases from V and 8 from J, leaving 18 bases between them. The CDR3 region is CASSRRAITEQQYF. DNA of the CDR3: TGTGCCAGTAGTAGGAGGGCAATTACGGAGCAGCAGTACTTC.

The rearrangement links TRBV7-9 to TRBJ1-3, with a possible D match to TRBD1 (5 bases). The V end was cut by 5 bases, the J end by 0 bases, with 17 bases between. The CDR3 extends over 17 amino acids. Germline assignment: CDR1 SEHNR and CDR2 FQNEAQ (reference sequence). The CDR3 spells CASSDSWGLSSGNTIYF. The CDR3 DNA is TGTGCCAGCAGCGACTCTTGGGGACTCAGCTCTGGAAACACCATATATTTT.

The chain carries TRBV7-2 and TRBJ2-7, with 8 nucleotides matching TRBD1. The CDR3 has 14 amino acids. With V trimmed by 3 bases and J by 9 bases, 10 bases remained unmatched. CDR1 is SGHTA, CDR2 FQGNSA, per germline. CDR3 coding DNA: TGTGCCAGCAGCTTGGCCGGGACAGGCGTTGCGCAGTACTTC. It is translated as CASSLAGTGVAQYF. Looking up the rest from reference TRBV7-2 and TRBJ2-7 gives the full variable domain: GAGVSQSPSNKVTEKGKDVELRCDPISGHTALYWYRQSLGQGLEFLIYFQGNSAPDKSGLPSDRFSAERTGGSVSTLTIQRTQQEDSAVYLCASSLAGTGVAQYFGPGTRLTVT.

To note about this clone: The same CDR3 can be traced to other DNA sequences in this sample. This chain links TRBV9 with TRBJ2-3; TRBD2 agrees at 9 bases. The CDR3 totals 16 residues. The J segment lost 2 bases and the V segment lost 0 bases, leaving 4 bases of the junction unmatched. The germline CDR1 and CDR2 sequences are SGDLS and YYNGEE. The CDR3 here is CASSVGGTSITDTQYF. The CDR3 coding sequence is TGTGCCAGCAGCGTAGGCGGGACTAGCATCACAGATACGCAGTATTTT. The variable domain in full, completed from reference TRBV9 and TRBJ2-3, reads DSGVTQTPKHLITATGQRVTLRCSPRSGDLSVYWYQQSLDQGLQFLIQYYNGEERAKGNILERFSAQQFPDLHSELNLSSLELGDSALYFCASSVGGTSITDTQYFGPGTRLTVL.

The chain carries TRBV5-1 and TRBJ2-7, with 9 nucleotides matching TRBD1. Germline lookup yields CDR1 SGHRS and CDR2 YFSETQ. The CDR3 runs 17 residues. With V trimmed by 0 bases and J by 4 bases, 11 bases remained unmatched. This CDR3 reads CASSLVVGGTGRYEQYF. CDR3 bases: TGCGCCAGCAGCTTGGTGGTGGGGGGGACAGGGAGATACGAGCAGTACTTC.

This clone was seen more than once but under ten times. The rearrangement links TRBV6-1 to TRBJ2-7, with 9 bases that match TRBD1. Germline CDR1 and CDR2: MNHNS and SASEGT. V gave up 3 bases and J gave up 2 bases; unmatched junction bases: 2. The CDR3 covers 14 residues. CDR3 amino acids: CASSDTGGPYEQYF. The CDR3, as DNA: TGTGCCAGCAGTGACACAGGGGGCCCCTACGAGCAGTACTTC.

This chain connects TRBV5-4 to TRBJ1-1; TRBD1 matches 7 bases. The CDR3 consists of 14 residues. CDR1 is SGHNT, CDR2 YYREEE, per germline (reference sequence). With V trimmed by 4 bases and J by 4 bases, 7 bases remained unmatched. CDR3 DNA sequence: TGTGCCAGCAGCCCGGAAGGGGGCTTCACTGAAGCTTTCTTT. Translation: CASSPEGGFTEAFF.

V is TRBV4-2 and J is TRBJ1-1; TRBD1 might be the D (6 bases). This CDR3 is built from 17 residues. Germline CDR1 reads LGHNA; CDR2 reads YNFKEQ. Deletions cut 3 bases from V and 1 base from J, with 18 bases between. The CDR3: CASSQETGTSSNTEAFF. In DNA form, the CDR3 reads TGTGCCAGCAGCCAGGAAACGGGGACAAGCTCGAACACTGAAGCTTTCTTT.

V usage is TRBV30 and J usage is TRBJ2-3, with 14 bases that match TRBD2. The CDR3 covers 15 residues. V lost 1 base to trimming and J lost 3 bases; unmatched junction nucleotides: 0. Germline V CDR1 and CDR2: GTSNPN, SVGIG (reference sequence). In DNA, the CDR3 is TGTGCCTGGAGTGGGACTAGCGGGAGGACAGATACGCAGTATTTT. This encodes CAWSGTSGRTDTQYF. The full variable domain, completed using reference TRBV30 and TRBJ2-3, is SQTIHQWPATLVQPVGSPLSLECTVEGTSNPNLYWYRQAAGRGLQLLFYSVGIGQISSEVPQNLSASRPQDRQFILSSKKLLLSDSGFYLCAWSGTSGRTDTQYFGPGTRLTVL.

The chain has TRBV30 and TRBJ1-1, with D possibly matching TRBD1 (5 bases). Trimming shortened V by 3 bases and J by 1 base, and 9 bases separated the two germline ends. CDR1 and CDR2 (germline): GTSNPN, SVGIG (reference sequence). This CDR3 is 13 amino acids long. CDR3: CAWRPGWNTEAFF. The CDR3 DNA is TGTGCCTGGAGACCAGGGTGGAACACTGAAGCTTTCTTT.

The V gene is TRBV4-2, the J gene TRBJ2-7; D may be TRBD1 (6 bases). This CDR3 has 16 residues. The V and J ends lost 2 bases and 3 bases respectively, with 17 bases between them. CDR1 and CDR2 from the germline V gene are LGHNA and YNFKEQ. This CDR3 is CASSQSQGMGFYEQYF. The DNA for the CDR3 is TGTGCCAGCAGCCAAAGTCAGGGGATGGGTTTCTACGAGCAGTACTTC.

The V and J genes are TRBV7-3 and TRBJ2-6, with D uncertain. Trimming left V 4 bases short and J 2 bases short, with 9 bases between. The germline V gene has CDR1 SGHTA and CDR2 FQGTGA. This CDR3 is 15 amino acids long. CDR3 protein: CASSSNPTGANVLTF. The CDR3 DNA sequence: TGTGCCAGCAGCTCAAATCCAACTGGGGCCAACGTCCTGACTTTC.

The chain carries TRBV7-3 and TRBJ2-1; 14 bases fit TRBD2. Per the germline V gene, CDR1 is SGHTA and CDR2 is FQGTGA. V shed 0 bases and J 6 bases; nucleotides not matched to a gene: 4. This CDR3 contains 17 residues. CDR3 nucleotide sequence: TGTGCCAGCAGCTTAACCGGGACTAGCGGGAGCGCCAATGAGCAGTTCTTC. The encoded protein is CASSLTGTSGSANEQFF.

The V call is TRBV2, the J call TRBJ2-5; D gene uncertain. CDR3 length equals 11 residues. Per the germline V gene, CDR1 is SNHLY and CDR2 is FYNNEI. The V end was cut by 0 bases, the J end by 10 bases, with 6 bases between. For the CDR3, the DNA is TGTGCCAGCAGTGAAGCGCTCGGCCAGTACTTC. Its protein is CASSEALGQYF. Drawing the rest from reference TRBV2 and TRBJ2-5, the complete variable domain is EPEVTQTPSHQVTQMGQEVILRCVPISNHLYFYWYRQILGQKVEFLVSFYNNEISEKSEIFDDQFSVERPDGSNFTLKIRSTKLEDSAMYFCASSEALGQYFGPGTRLLVL.

In DNA form, the CDR3 reads TGTGCCAGCAGTTTAGAGCTAGCGGGCCGCTACGAGCAGTACTTC. This codes for CASSLELAGRYEQYF. The V and J genes are TRBV27 and TRBJ2-7; 8 bases are shared with TRBD2. CDR3 size: 15 residues. V gave up 2 bases and J gave up 3 bases; unmatched junction bases: 6. The germline V gene encodes CDR1 MNHEY and CDR2 SMNVEV (reference sequence).

The rearrangement uses TRBV4-2 and TRBJ2-3; 7 nucleotides agree with TRBD1. V trimming: 1 base; J trimming: 0 bases; junction bases outside the gene matches: 7. The CDR3 covers 17 residues. Germline lookup yields CDR1 LGHNA and CDR2 YNFKEQ. The CDR3 sequence: CASSQARQGVSTDTQYF. DNA of the CDR3: TGTGCCAGCAGCCAAGCCCGACAGGGAGTTAGCACAGATACGCAGTATTTT.